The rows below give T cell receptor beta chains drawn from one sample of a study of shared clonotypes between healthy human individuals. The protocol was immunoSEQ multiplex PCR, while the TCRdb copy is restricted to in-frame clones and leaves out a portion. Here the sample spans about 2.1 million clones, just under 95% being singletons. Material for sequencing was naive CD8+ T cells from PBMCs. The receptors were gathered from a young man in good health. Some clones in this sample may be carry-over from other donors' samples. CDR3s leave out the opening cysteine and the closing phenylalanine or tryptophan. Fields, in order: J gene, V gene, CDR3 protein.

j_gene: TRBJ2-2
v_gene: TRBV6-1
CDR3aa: ASSGDRVNTGELF

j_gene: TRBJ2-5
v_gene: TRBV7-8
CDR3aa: ASSGTREETQY

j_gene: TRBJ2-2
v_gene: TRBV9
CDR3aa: ASSVFPQEAGELF

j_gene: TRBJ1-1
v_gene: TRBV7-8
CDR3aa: ASSSGGPNTEAF

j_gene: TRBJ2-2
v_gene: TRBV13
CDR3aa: ASRHLNTGELF

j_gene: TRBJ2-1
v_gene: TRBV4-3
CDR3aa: ASSRLWDLSGEEQF

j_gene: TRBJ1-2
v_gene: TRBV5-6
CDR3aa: ASSQGQGSKDGYT

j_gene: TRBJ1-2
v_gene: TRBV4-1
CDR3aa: ASSQESAAPKSYGYT

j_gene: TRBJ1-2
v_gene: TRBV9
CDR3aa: ASSVVGAYGYT

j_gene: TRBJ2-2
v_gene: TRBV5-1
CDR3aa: ASSLESLSNTGELF

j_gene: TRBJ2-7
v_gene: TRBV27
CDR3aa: ASSFLGGGNYEQY

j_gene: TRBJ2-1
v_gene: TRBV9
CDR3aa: ASSAGTGVLYEQF

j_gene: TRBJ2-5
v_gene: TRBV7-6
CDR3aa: ASSFIGGETQY

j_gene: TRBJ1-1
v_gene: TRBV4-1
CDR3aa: ASSQHRNTEAF

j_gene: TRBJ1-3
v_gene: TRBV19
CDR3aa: ASSTQAIYSGNTIY

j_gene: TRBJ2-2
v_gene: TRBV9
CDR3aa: ASSVARTESNTGELF

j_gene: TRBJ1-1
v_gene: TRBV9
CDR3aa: ASSPTDLSLNTEAF

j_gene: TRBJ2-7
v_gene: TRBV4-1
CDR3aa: ASSQEPAGVKYEQY

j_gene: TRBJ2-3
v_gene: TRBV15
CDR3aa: ATSRDLSGSADTQY

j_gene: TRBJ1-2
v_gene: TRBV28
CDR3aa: ASRPTPGHPYT

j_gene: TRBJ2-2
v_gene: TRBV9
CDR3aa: ASNRLASFSRGTGELF

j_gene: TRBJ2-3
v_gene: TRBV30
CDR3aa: AWISRLVDTQY

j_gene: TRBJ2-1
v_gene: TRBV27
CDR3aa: ASSLISPAGVLYNEQF

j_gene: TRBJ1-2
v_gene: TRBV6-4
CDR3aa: ASSVEGQGGYGYT

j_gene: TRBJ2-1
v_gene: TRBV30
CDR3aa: ALTGGPNSYNEQF

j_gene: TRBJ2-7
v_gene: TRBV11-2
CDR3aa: ASSSEGDRGNYEQY

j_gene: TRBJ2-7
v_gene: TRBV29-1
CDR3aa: SVGPVGIYEQY

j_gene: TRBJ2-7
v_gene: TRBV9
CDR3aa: ASSVDSVGYEQY

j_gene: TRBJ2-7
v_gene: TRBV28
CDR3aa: ASRDLLESSSYEQY

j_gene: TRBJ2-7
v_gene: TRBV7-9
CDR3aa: ASSLGGQGAHPGGEQY

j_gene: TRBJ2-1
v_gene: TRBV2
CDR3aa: ASTRGQIGNEQF

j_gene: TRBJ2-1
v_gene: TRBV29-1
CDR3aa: SVEATWYNEQF

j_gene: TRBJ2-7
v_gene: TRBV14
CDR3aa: ASSGAGGSSEQY

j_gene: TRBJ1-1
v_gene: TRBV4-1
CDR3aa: ASSRFQGRMNTEAF

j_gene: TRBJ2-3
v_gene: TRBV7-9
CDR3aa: ASSSGLAATDTQY

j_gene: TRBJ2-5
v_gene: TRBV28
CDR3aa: ASSMQDRMRETQY

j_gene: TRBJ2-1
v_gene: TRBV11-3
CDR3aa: ASSRTMDNEQF

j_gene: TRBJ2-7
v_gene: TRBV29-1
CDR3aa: SVELLGQGIIREQY

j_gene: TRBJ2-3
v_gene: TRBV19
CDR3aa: ASSRDRASSDTQY

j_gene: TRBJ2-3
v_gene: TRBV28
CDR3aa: ASSFIEGRRDTQY

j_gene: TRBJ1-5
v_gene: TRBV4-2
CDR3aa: ASSQDSGRGAQPQH

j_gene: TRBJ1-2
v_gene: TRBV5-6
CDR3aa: ASSLGSNYGYT

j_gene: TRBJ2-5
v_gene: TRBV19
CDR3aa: ASSIWGPMYQETQY

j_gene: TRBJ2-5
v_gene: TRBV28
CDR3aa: ASSLNTGHIQETQY

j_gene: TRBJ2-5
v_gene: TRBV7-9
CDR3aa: ASTNLAGDSSQETQY

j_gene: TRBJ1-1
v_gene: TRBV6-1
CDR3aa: ASSELGGSFTEAF

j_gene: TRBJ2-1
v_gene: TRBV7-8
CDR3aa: ASSTGLAGGPEEQF

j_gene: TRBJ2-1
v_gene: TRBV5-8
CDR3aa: ASSLRGPYNEQF

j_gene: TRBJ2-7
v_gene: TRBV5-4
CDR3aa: ASSLQGNSYEQY

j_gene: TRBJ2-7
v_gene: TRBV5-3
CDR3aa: ARSYSTQRDYSYEQY

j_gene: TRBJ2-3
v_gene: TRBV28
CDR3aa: ASSSFFGSGNRDTTDTQY

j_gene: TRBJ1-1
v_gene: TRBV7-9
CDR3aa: ASSLERLGTEAF

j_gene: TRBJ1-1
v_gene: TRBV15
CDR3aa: ATSRDHEGAGEAF

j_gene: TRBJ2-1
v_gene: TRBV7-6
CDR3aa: ASSLAQFKGTHNEQF

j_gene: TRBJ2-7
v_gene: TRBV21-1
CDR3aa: ASSKAGGTCSYEQY

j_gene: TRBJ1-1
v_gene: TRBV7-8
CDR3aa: ASSRPGGPNTEAF

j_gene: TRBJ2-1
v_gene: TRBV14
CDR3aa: ASSVASGFNEQF

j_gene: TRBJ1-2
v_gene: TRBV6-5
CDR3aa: ATRTADYGYT

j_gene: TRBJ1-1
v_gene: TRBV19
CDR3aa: ASSADGMNTEAF